Below, one T cell receptor (beta chain) is given with its context. The germline V gene has CDR1 LGHNA and CDR2 YSLEER. The V gene lost 1 base and the J gene lost 9 bases, with 13 bases spanning the gap. This CDR3 is built from 14 residues. Authors' data handling: Counts of nucleated cells, estimated from reference gene primer amplification, were obtained. Only in-frame clones appear in the TCRdb table, and some are missing; sequencing was by immunoSEQ multiplex PCR. The V and J calls and clone size come from that table; D and trimming were worked out from the DNA. The sample lists 150,000 to 200,000 clones; approximately 85% were seen once. These data originate in a study of blood T cell repertoires in COVID-19. Across the study: Sources were T cells, B-cell-depleted T cells, or PBMCs; the material itself was cDNA or gDNA.

Seattle enrolled patients during active infection and tracked them longitudinally. Sequencing was performed on peripheral blood. The genes are TRBV4-3 and TRBJ2-1; TRBD2 is a possible D gene (6 bases). The receptor's source is a man of 80 years or more with COVID-19, enrolled during active disease. The CDR3 DNA reads TGCGCCAGCAGCCAAGCGAGCCGGGGAGGTGAGCAGTTCTTC. This codes for CASSQASRGGEQFF.